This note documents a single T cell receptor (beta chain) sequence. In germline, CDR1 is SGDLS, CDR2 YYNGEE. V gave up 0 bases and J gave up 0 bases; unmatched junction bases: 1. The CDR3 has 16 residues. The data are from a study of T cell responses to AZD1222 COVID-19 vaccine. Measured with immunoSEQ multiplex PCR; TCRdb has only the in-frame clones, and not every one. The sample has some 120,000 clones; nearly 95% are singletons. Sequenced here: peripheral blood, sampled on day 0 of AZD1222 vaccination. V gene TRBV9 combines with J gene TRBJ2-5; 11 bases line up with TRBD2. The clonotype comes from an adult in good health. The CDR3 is CASSVAGLADQETQYF. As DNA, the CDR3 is TGTGCCAGCAGCGTAGCGGGACTAGCGGACCAAGAGACCCAGTACTTC.